This T cell receptor beta chain originates from a study of tissue T cells after allogeneic stem cell transplantation. Whole-study results and caveats: Some tissue clones might be persisting host cells; their alloreactivity or antigen specificity was not determined. Across patients, clones rarely overlapped, yet motif clusters were shared tissue-specifically. Tissue-detected TCR repertoire was only partly captured by blood and spleen T cells.

Of note for this clone: Its antigen is unidentified.

The V segment lost 5 bases and the J segment 6 bases; nucleotides outside the gene matches: 5. The CDR3 runs to 14 residues. Germline-derived CDR1 and CDR2 are ENHRY and SYGVKD. Non-transplant comparator patients with other cancers had at least five gastrointestinal samples and no known gastrointestinal disease. TCRdb's table, derived via immunoSEQ multiplex PCR, lists solely in-frame clones and lacks some. The sample holds 20,000 to 30,000 clones; roughly 80% are singletons and the top ten take about 8.3%. The V and J genes are TRBV10-3 and TRBJ2-3; 10 nucleotides match TRBD1. The TCR sequence derives from a female donor over 55 with lung cancer. Material: tissue from the ileum, obtained at autopsy. Here the CDR3 DNA reads TGTGCCATCAGTTCCGGGACAGGGGTGGATACGCAGTATTTT. As protein: CAISSGTGVDTQYF.